Listed below are T cell receptor beta chains from one sample, sequenced in a study of CD8 T cells in ankylosing spondylitis. TCRdb used MiXCR to reprocess the 5' RACE reads, holding one entry per CDR3 protein. The sample includes under 150,000 distinct CDR3 sequences, about a tenth of them seen just once. Sequencing used blood, either unsorted or a sorted T cell fraction (not recorded which). Receptors were obtained from a male donor with ankylosing spondylitis or in good health (not recorded which). CDR3s include the opening cysteine and the closing phenylalanine or tryptophan. Fields, in order: V gene, J gene, D gene, clone size, CDR3 DNA, CDR3 protein. The D gene is left open where the match is weak. The size field is filled for only some rows; it gives once, few, many or a size class.

v_call: TRBV6-2/TRBV6-3
j_call: TRBJ2-1
d_call: TRBD2
clone_size: few
cdr3_nt: TGTGCCAGCAGTTACTTAGCGGGGGAACCCAACAATGAGCAGTTCTTC
cdr3_aa: CASSYLAGEPNNEQFF

v_call: TRBV5-1
j_call: TRBJ2-3
d_call: TRBD1
clone_size: many
cdr3_nt: TGCGCCACCAAGGGACAGACTAGCACAGATACGCAGTATTTT
cdr3_aa: CATKGQTSTDTQYF

v_call: TRBV7-8
j_call: TRBJ2-5
d_call: .
clone_size: many
cdr3_nt: TGTGCCAGCAGGAAAGGGGCGAGTTTTGAGACCCAGTACTTC
cdr3_aa: CASRKGASFETQYF

v_call: TRBV7-2
j_call: TRBJ2-4
d_call: .
clone_size: .
cdr3_nt: TGTGCCAGCAGCTTAGAGTGGATGGCCAAAAACATTCAGTACTTC
cdr3_aa: CASSLEWMAKNIQYF

v_call: TRBV11-1
j_call: TRBJ2-5
d_call: TRBD2
clone_size: once
cdr3_nt: TGTGCCAGCAGCCCGACGACTAGCGGGAGGCTCCACCAAGAGACCCAGTACTTC
cdr3_aa: CASSPTTSGRLHQETQYF

v_call: TRBV12-3/TRBV12-4
j_call: TRBJ2-7
d_call: TRBD2
clone_size: many
cdr3_nt: TGTGCCAGCAGCTTGGGACTAGCGGGAGGGAACGAGCAGTACTTC
cdr3_aa: CASSLGLAGGNEQYF

v_call: TRBV30
j_call: TRBJ1-2
d_call: .
clone_size: many
cdr3_nt: TGTGCCTGGAGTGTATCCGGGGGCGATGGCTACACCTTC
cdr3_aa: CAWSVSGGDGYTF

v_call: TRBV20-1
j_call: TRBJ1-4
d_call: TRBD1
clone_size: many
cdr3_nt: TGCAGTGCTAGCCAGACAGGGAATGAAAAACTGTTTTTT
cdr3_aa: CSASQTGNEKLFF

v_call: TRBV27
j_call: TRBJ2-7
d_call: .
clone_size: many
cdr3_nt: TGTGCCAGCAGTTCCAGGGGTGCCCACGAGCAGTACTTC
cdr3_aa: CASSSRGAHEQYF

v_call: TRBV6-1
j_call: TRBJ2-4
d_call: .
clone_size: .
cdr3_nt: TGTGCCAGCATTGGGCAGACGCTAGCCAAAAACATTCAGTACTTC
cdr3_aa: CASIGQTLAKNIQYF